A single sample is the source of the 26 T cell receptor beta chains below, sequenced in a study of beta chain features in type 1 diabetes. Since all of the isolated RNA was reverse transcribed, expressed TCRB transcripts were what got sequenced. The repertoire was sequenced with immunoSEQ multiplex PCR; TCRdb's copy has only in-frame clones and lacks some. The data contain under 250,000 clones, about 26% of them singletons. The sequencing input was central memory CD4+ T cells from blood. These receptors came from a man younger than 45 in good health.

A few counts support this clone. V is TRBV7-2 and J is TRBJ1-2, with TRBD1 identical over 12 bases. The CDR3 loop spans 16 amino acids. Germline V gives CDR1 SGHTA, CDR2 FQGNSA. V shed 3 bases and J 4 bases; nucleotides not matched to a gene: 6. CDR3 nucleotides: TGTGCCAGCAGCTTGGGACAGGGGGCTCGGTCCTATGGCTACACCTTC. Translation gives CASSLGQGARSYGYTF. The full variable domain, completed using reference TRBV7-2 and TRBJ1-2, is GAGVSQSPSNKVTEKGKDVELRCDPISGHTALYWYRQSLGQGLEFLIYFQGNSAPDKSGLPSDRFSAERTGGSVSTLTIQRTQQEDSAVYLCASSLGQGARSYGYTFGSGTRLTVV.

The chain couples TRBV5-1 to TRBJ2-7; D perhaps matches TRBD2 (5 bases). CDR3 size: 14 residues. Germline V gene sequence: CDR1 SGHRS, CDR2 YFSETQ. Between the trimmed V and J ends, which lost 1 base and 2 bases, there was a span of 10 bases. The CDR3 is CASSLSSVAYEQYF. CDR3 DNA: TGCGCCAGCAGCTTGAGTAGCGTAGCCTACGAGCAGTACTTC.

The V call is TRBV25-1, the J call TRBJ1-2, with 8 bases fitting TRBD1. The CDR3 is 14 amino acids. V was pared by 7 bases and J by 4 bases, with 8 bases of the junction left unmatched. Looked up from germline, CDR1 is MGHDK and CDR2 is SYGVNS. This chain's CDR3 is CASKGDRGSYGYTF. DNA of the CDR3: TGTGCCAGCAAAGGCGACAGGGGATCCTATGGCTACACCTTC.

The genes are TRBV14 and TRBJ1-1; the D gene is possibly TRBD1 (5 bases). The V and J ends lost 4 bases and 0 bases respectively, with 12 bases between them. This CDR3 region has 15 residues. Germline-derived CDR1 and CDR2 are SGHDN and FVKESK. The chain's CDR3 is CASSPPTALNTEAFF. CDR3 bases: TGTGCCAGCAGCCCCCCGACAGCCCTGAACACTGAAGCTTTCTTT.

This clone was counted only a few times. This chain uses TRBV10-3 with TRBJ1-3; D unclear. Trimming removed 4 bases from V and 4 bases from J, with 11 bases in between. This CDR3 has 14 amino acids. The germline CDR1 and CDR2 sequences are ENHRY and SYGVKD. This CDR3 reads CAISGGGAGNTIYF. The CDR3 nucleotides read TGTGCCATCAGTGGCGGAGGTGCCGGAAACACCATATATTTT.

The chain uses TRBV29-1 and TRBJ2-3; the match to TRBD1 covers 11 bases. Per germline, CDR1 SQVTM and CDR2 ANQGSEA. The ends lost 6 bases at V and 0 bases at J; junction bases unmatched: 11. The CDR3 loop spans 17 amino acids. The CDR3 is CSVLRDRGIASTDTQYF. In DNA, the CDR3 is TGCAGCGTCCTCAGGGACAGGGGGATTGCTAGCACAGATACGCAGTATTTT.

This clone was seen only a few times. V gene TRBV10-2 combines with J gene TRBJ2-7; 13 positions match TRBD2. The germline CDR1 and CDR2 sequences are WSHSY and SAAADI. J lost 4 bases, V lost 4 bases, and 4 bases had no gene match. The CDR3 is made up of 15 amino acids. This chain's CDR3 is CASSGTSGRTYEQYF. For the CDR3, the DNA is TGCGCCAGCAGTGGGACTAGCGGGAGAACGTACGAGCAGTACTTC.

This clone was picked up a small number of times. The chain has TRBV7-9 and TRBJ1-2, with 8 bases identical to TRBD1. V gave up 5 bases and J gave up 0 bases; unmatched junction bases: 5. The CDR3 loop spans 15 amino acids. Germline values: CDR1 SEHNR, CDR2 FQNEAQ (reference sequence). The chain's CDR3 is CASSPMGQANYGYTF. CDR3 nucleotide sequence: TGTGCCAGCAGCCCAATGGGACAGGCTAACTATGGCTACACCTTC.

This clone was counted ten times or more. The CDR3 region has the DNA TGTGCCAGCTCACCACGGGCTAGCGGGGGGGCAGATACGCAGTATTTT. It yields the protein CASSPRASGGADTQYF. The chain couples TRBV18 to TRBJ2-3, with 12 bases that match TRBD2. The ends lost 1 base at V and 4 bases at J; junction bases unmatched: 3. Per the germline V gene, CDR1 is KGHSH and CDR2 is LQKENI. This CDR3 comprises 16 residues.

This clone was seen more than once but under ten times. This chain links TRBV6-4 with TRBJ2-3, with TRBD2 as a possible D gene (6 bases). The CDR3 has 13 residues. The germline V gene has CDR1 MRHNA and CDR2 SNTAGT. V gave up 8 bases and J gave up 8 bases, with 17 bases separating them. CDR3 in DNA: TGTGCCAGCCCGGGCCGGGGCGGGATTACGCAGTATTTT. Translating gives CASPGRGGITQYF.

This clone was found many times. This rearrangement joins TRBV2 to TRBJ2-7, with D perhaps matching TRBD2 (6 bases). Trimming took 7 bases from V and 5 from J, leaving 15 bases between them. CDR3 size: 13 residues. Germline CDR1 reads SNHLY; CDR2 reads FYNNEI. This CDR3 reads CASKGTGAHEQYF. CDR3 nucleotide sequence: TGTGCCAGCAAGGGAACGGGAGCCCACGAGCAGTACTTC.

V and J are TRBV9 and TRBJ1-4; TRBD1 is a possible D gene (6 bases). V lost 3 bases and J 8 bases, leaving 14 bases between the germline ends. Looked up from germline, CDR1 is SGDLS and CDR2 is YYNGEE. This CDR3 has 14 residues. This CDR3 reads CASSATGNDEKLFF. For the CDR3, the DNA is TGTGCCAGCAGCGCCACAGGGAACGACGAAAAACTGTTTTTT.

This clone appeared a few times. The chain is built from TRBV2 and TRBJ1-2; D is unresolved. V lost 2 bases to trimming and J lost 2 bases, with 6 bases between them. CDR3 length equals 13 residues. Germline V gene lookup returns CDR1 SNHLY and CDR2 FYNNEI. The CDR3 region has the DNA TGTGCCAGCAGTGAAAACAGAAACTATGGCTACACCTTC. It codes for CASSENRNYGYTF.

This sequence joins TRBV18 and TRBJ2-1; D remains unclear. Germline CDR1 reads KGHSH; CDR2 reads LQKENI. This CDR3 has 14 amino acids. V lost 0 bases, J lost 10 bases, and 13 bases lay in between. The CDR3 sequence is CASSPPPEQREQFF. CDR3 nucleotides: TGTGCCAGCTCACCACCCCCGGAACAGAGAGAGCAGTTCTTC.

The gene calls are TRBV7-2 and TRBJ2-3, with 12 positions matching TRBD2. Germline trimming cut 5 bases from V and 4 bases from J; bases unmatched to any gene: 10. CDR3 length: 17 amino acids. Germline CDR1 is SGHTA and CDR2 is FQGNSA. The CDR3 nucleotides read TGTGCCAGCAGCCTTCGACTAGCGGGAGTTAGGGCAGATACGCAGTATTTT. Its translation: CASSLRLAGVRADTQYF.

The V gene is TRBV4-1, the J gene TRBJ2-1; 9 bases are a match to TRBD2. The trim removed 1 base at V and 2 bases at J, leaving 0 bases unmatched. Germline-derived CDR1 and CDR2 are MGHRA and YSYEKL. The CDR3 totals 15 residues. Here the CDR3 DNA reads TGCGCCAGCAGCCAAGCTAGCGGGACCTACAATGAGCAGTTCTTC. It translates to CASSQASGTYNEQFF.

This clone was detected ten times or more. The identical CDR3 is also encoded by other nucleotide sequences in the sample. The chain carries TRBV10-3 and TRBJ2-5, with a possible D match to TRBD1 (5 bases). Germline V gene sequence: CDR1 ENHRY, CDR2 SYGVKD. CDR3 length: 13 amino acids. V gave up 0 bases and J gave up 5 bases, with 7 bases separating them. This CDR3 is CAISESPGETQYF. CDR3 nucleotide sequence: TGTGCCATCAGTGAGTCGCCAGGGGAGACCCAGTACTTC.

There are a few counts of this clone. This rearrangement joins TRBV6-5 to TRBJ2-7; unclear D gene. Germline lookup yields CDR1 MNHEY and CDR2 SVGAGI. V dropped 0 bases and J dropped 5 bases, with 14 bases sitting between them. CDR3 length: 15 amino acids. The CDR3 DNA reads TGTGCCAGCAGTTACTCGGGCGCAGGTTCTGACGAGCAGTACTTC. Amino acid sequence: CASSYSGAGSDEQYF.

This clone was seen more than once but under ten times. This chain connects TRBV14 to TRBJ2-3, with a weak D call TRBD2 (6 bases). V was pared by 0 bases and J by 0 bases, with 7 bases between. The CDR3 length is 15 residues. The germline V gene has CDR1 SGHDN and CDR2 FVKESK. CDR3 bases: TGTGCCAGCAGCCAAGAGGGGACTAGCACAGATACGCAGTATTTT. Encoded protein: CASSQEGTSTDTQYF.

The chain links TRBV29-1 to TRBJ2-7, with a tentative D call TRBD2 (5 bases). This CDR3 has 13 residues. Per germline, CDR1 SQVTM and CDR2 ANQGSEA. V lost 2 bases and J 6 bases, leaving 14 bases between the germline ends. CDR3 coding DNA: TGCAGCGTTGAACCCGGGCTTCGGGGCGAGCAGTACTTC. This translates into CSVEPGLRGEQYF.

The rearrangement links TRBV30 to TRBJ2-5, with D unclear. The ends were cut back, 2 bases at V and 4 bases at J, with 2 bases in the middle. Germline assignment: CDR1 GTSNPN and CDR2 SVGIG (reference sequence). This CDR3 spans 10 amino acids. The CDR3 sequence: CAWSIETQYF. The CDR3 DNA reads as TGTGCCTGGAGTATAGAGACCCAGTACTTC.

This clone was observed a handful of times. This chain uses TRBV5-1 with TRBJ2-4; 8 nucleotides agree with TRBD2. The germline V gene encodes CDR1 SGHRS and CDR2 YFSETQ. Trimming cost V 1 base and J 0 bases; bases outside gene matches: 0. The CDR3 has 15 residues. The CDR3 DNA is TGCGCCAGCAGCTTGACTAGCGGAGCCAAAAACATTCAGTACTTC. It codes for CASSLTSGAKNIQYF.

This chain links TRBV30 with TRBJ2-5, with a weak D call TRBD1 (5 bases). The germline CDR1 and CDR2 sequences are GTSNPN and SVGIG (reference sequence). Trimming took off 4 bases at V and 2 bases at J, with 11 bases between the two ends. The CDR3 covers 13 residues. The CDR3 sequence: CAWNQGFQETQYF. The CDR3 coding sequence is TGTGCCTGGAATCAGGGCTTTCAAGAGACCCAGTACTTC.

In DNA, the CDR3 is TGTGCCACCAGCAGCGCAGGACTAGCGGGATCCTACGAGCAGTACTTC. Its translation is CATSSAGLAGSYEQYF. This chain uses TRBV15 with TRBJ2-7; 12 bases match TRBD2. The CDR3 covers 16 residues. With 3 bases clipped from V and 1 base from J, the junction kept 4 bases outside the gene matches. Germline V gene data show CDR1 as LNHNV and CDR2 as YYDKDF (reference sequence).

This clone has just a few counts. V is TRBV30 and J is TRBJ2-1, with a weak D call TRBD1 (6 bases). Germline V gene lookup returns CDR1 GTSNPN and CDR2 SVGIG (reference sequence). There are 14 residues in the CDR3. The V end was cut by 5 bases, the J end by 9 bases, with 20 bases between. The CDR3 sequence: CAWSSLQGFGEQFF. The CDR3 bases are TGTGCCTGGTCCTCCCTACAGGGTTTTGGTGAGCAGTTCTTC.

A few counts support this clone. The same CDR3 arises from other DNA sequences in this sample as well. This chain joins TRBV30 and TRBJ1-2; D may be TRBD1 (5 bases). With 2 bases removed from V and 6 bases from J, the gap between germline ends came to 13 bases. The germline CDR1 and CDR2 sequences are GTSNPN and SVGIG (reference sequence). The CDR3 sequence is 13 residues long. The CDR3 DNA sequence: TGTGCCTGGAGTCGTGGGTGGGGCGATGGCTACACCTTC. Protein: CAWSRGWGDGYTF. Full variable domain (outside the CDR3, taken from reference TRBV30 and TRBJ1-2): SQTIHQWPATLVQPVGSPLSLECTVEGTSNPNLYWYRQAAGRGLQLLFYSVGIGQISSEVPQNLSASRPQDRQFILSSKKLLLSDSGFYLCAWSRGWGDGYTFGSGTRLTVV.